The sequence of this T cell receptor (beta chain) was determined in a study of blood T cell repertoires in COVID-19. Using immunoSEQ multiplex PCR, the repertoire was profiled, and TCRdb retains in-frame clones only, with some absent. The table shows 150,000 to 160,000 clones, with 75% to 85% occurring only once. The CDR3 consists of 16 residues. This sequence joins TRBV21-1 and TRBJ1-5; TRBD1 is the table's D call, not checked against the DNA. TRBV21-1 is reported as a pseudogene. The specimen sequenced was peripheral blood. This TCR derives from a woman aged 55-70 years with COVID-19, enrolled during active disease. CDR3 coding DNA: TGTGCCAGCAGCAAATTGACAGGGGGCTACAATCAGCCCCAGCATTTT. Translated: CASSKLTGGYNQPQHF.